This is a list of T cell receptor beta chains from one sample in a study of blood T cell repertoires in COVID-19. Measured with immunoSEQ multiplex PCR; TCRdb has only the in-frame clones, and not every one. The data hold approximately 200,000 clones, with less than 85% observed a single time. The sample consisted of peripheral blood. Receptors originate from a woman of 80 years or more with COVID-19, enrolled during active disease. Both conserved end residues are part of each CDR3.

V,J,length,CDR3
TRBV6-5,TRBJ2-7,13,CASRSSGSNEQYF
TRBV28,TRBJ1-2,14,CASSSGQPGDGYTF
TRBV27,TRBJ1-2,14,CASSLYGAGGGYTF
TRBV28,TRBJ2-5,14,CASSPDISKETQYF
TRBV7-6,TRBJ1-1,16,CASSLGQGQVNTEAFF
TRBV7-6,TRBJ2-5,14,CASSPPWAGETQYF
TRBV28,TRBJ2-5,13,CASSLAALKTQYF
TRBV20-1,TRBJ2-2,14,CSASGRENTGELFF
TRBV12-3/TRBV12-4,TRBJ2-5,12,CASSFGGGTQYF
TRBV2,TRBJ2-6,15,CASTREGIGANVLTF
TRBV6-5,TRBJ1-1,11,CASRDSGRVVF
TRBV5-4,TRBJ2-2,16,CASSGRLAGVPGELFF
TRBV19,TRBJ1-3,12,CASTTSGNTIYF
TRBV28,TRBJ1-6,14,CASKLGQVDSPLHF
TRBV28,TRBJ2-7,12,CASSDYSYEQYF
TRBV5-1,TRBJ2-3,14,CASSDAGGRDTQYF
TRBV6-5,TRBJ2-3,13,CASLGGGADTQYF
TRBV5-4,TRBJ2-5,15,CASSSGLAGFETQYF
TRBV19,TRBJ1-2,12,CASTTGVFGYTF
TRBV4-2,TRBJ2-7,16,CASSQSVRTTSYEQYF
TRBV3-1/TRBV3-2,TRBJ1-6,15,CASSQLTGSDSPLHF
TRBV19,TRBJ1-2,13,CASKGQRNYGYTF
TRBV7-2,TRBJ2-7,15,CASSPWTSVAYEQYF
TRBV7-8,TRBJ2-5,15,CASSPGTSGKETQYF
TRBV7-9,TRBJ2-3,14,CASSLTGSTDTQYF
TRBV14,TRBJ2-2,13,CASSQLRAGELFF
TRBV2,TRBJ1-1,14,CASSFDAGGTEAFF
TRBV5-5,TRBJ2-3,14,CASSLWAGKDTQYF
TRBV3-1/TRBV3-2,TRBJ2-7,15,CASSLGTSGTYEQYF
TRBV27,TRBJ2-1,15,CASSLSALIYNEQFF
TRBV7-2,TRBJ1-5,15,CASSFATVSNQPQHF
TRBV11-2,TRBJ2-5,15,CASSPGTGRQETQYF
TRBV2,TRBJ2-3,15,CASSGRLALGDTQYF
TRBV21-1,TRBJ2-2,16,CASSTSGGGGTGELFF
TRBV14,TRBJ2-3,15,CASSLQTGFTDTQYF
TRBV25-1,TRBJ1-5,14,CASSQTGGGQPQHF
TRBV28,TRBJ1-6,14,CASSTGQPNSPLHF
TRBV2,TRBJ1-2,12,CASSDTGYGYTF
TRBV7-2,TRBJ1-5,15,CASSQQGRGDQPQHF
TRBV2,TRBJ2-3,15,CASSVGLAGTDTQYF